Listed here is a single TCR beta chain. Its antigen is undetermined. TCRdb reanalysed the 5' RACE reads using MiXCR and keeps one entry per CDR3 protein. The table includes a few hundred thousand distinct CDR3 sequences, around 15% detected once. V was shortened by 2 bases and J by 0 bases, with 13 bases between the two germline ends. The germline V gene encodes CDR1 LNHNV and CDR2 YYDKDF (reference sequence). CDR3 length: 16 residues. The sample originates from a study of T-cell memory formation after mild COVID-19. Background on the study: Clustering of TCRs was largely donor specific.

The study, taken as a whole, reports: Mainly in CM and EM were contracting CD4+ clones; CD8+ were in EMRA. Pre-infection memory already had some responding clones, implying cross-reactive memory joined. Clones contracting across day 15 to 85 had a balanced CD4/CD8 profile; later expanding clones leaned CD4+.

This chain connects TRBV15 to TRBJ1-1, with D uncertain. This sequence was found in a man aged 18 to 30 who had mild COVID-19 (a few samples of this study predate the infection). Cell type and time point are not known. Sequenced sample: PBMCs or a T cell subset sorted from them (not recorded which). The CDR3 sequence is CATSRNIGRLNTEAFF. The DNA of the CDR3 is TGTGCCACCAGCAGAAATATCGGGCGCCTGAACACTGAAGCTTTCTTT. The whole variable domain, remainder taken from reference TRBV15 and TRBJ1-1, is DAMVIQNPRYQVTQFGKPVTLSCSQTLNHNVMYWYQQKSSQAPKLLFHYYDKDFNNEADTPDNFQSRRPNTSFCFLDIRSPGLGDTAMYLCATSRNIGRLNTEAFFGQGTRLTVV.